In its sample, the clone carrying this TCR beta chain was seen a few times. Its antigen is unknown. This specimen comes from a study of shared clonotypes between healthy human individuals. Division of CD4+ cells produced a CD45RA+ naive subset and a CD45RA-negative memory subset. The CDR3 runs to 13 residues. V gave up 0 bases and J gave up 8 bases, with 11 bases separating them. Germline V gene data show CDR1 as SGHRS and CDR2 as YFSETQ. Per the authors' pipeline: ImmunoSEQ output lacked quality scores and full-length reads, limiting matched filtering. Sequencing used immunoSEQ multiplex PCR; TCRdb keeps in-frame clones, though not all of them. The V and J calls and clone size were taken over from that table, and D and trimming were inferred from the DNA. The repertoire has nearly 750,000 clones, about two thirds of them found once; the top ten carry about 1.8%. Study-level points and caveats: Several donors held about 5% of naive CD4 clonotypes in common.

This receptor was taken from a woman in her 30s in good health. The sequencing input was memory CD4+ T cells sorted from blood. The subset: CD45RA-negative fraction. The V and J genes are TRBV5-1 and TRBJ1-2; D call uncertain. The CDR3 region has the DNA TGCGCCAGCAGCTTGGGGGCAGGTAAAGGCTACACCTTC. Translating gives CASSLGAGKGYTF.